The present TCR beta chain was sequenced within a study of T cells in Graves' hyperthyroidism and ophthalmopathy. Clinical symptoms, serum thyroxine and TRAb, thyroid ultrasound and orbital computed tomography were used for the diagnoses. The table lists this clonotype with many counts. V was shortened by 6 bases and J by 2 bases, with 11 bases between the two germline ends. Germline values: CDR1 SGHTA, CDR2 FQGNSA. The CDR3 loop spans 14 amino acids. The investigators amplified TCR beta CDR3 regions from RNA transcripts. The HTBI primer set served for first-round RT-PCR of the TCR CDR3. MiXCR, run by TCRdb on the multiplex PCR reads, gives a single entry per CDR3 protein. The sample comprises about 560,000 distinct CDR3 sequences, roughly 17% of which are singletons, and more than 15% rests with the top ten.

The sequence was collected from a woman between 18 and 29 years old with Graves' hyperthyroidism. The sequenced sample was blood. The chain links TRBV7-2 to TRBJ2-1; weak D call: TRBD2 (5 bases). The CDR3 nucleotides are TGTGCCAGCAGTTCCCCCGGGACCTACAATGAGCAGTTCTTC. Translation gives CASSSPGTYNEQFF.